One sample yielded the 21 T cell receptor beta chains listed below, sequenced in a study of blood T cell repertoires in COVID-19. Repertoires were generated with immunoSEQ multiplex PCR, while TCRdb's copy carries only in-frame clones and drops some. Of approximately 60,000 clones in the sample, 79% are singletons; the top ten hold 3% to 3.5%. The specimen sequenced was peripheral blood. These receptors all come from a man between 60 and 75 years old with acute or convalescent COVID-19.

V and J are TRBV7-2 and TRBJ1-2, with 10 bases fitting TRBD1. V was clipped by 7 bases and J by 7 bases; unmatched bases: 12. The CDR3 sequence is 15 residues long. Germline CDR1 and CDR2: SGHTA and FQGNSA. This CDR3 is CASTHTSRQGAGYTF. DNA of the CDR3: TGTGCCAGCACCCATACCAGTCGACAGGGGGCTGGCTACACCTTC. Full variable domain (remainder filled in from reference TRBV7-2 and TRBJ1-2): GAGVSQSPSNKVTEKGKDVELRCDPISGHTALYWYRQSLGQGLEFLIYFQGNSAPDKSGLPSDRFSAERTGGSVSTLTIQRTQQEDSAVYLCASTHTSRQGAGYTFGSGTRLTVV.

The chain has TRBV18 and TRBJ1-3; unclear D gene. Per germline, CDR1 KGHSH and CDR2 LQKENI. V dropped 3 bases and J dropped 8 bases, with 14 bases sitting between them. The CDR3 has 14 amino acids. CDR3 loop: CASSPGEGAHTIYF. For the CDR3, the DNA is TGTGCCAGCTCACCGGGCGAAGGCGCCCACACCATATATTTT.

This clone has only one observation. This CDR3 reads CASSLAQTDYNEQFF. CDR3 bases: TGCGCCAGCAGCTTGGCCCAAACAGACTACAATGAGCAGTTCTTC. The chain links TRBV5-1 to TRBJ2-1; D not resolved. The CDR3 consists of 15 residues. From germline, CDR1 is SGHRS and CDR2 YFSETQ. V was shortened by 0 bases and J by 3 bases, with 10 bases between the two germline ends.

The J gene is TRBJ2-5, the V gene TRBV24-1; tentative D call: TRBD2 (7 bases). This CDR3 has 14 residues. Trimming took off 7 bases at V and 2 bases at J, with 13 bases between the two ends. Per germline, CDR1 KGHDR and CDR2 SFDVKD. The CDR3 sequence: CATRDSGAQETQYF. CDR3 in DNA: TGTGCCACCAGGGACAGCGGGGCACAAGAGACCCAGTACTTC.

This clone came up once. The chain employs TRBV10-3 and TRBJ2-7, with 7 bases fitting TRBD1. CDR3 length: 13 amino acids. Losses at the gene ends were 5 bases for V and 3 bases for J; bases not matched to a gene: 4. The germline V gene encodes CDR1 ENHRY and CDR2 SYGVKD. The CDR3 DNA reads TGTGCCATCAGTCGGGACAGAGGCTACGAGCAGTACTTC. Amino acid sequence: CAISRDRGYEQYF.

This clone has only one observation. The chain couples TRBV19 to TRBJ1-2; D is ambiguous. V gave up 7 bases and J gave up 7 bases, with 13 bases separating them. The CDR3 has 12 residues. Germline CDR1 reads LNHDA; CDR2 reads SQIVND (reference sequence). Here the CDR3 DNA reads TGTGCCAGTACAGGCTTGCGATCTGGCTACACCTTC. It is translated as CASTGLRSGYTF.

This chain links TRBV29-1 with TRBJ1-2; D is possibly TRBD1 (6 bases). The ends were cut back, 3 bases at V and 4 bases at J, with 18 bases in the middle. Germline CDR1 reads SQVTM; CDR2 reads ANQGSEA. CDR3 length: 15 amino acids. This CDR3 is CSVDSGGGAAYGYTF. The CDR3 region has the DNA TGCAGCGTTGACTCCGGGGGGGGCGCGGCCTATGGCTACACCTTC.

The V gene is TRBV21-1, the J gene TRBJ1-2; TRBD1, the table's D call, lacks a check against the DNA. TRBV21-1 is a recognized pseudogene. The CDR3 sequence is 14 residues long. The CDR3 nucleotides read TGTGCCAGCAGCAAAGGCTTCAGGGAAAATGGCTACACCTTC. Translated: CASSKGFRENGYTF.

CDR3 sequence reads: CASSQGTGRDSAFF. The CDR3 DNA reads TGCGCCAGCAGCCAAGGGACAGGGAGGGACTCGGCTTTCTTT. The gene calls are TRBV4-1 and TRBJ1-1; 8 bases align to TRBD1. CDR3 size: 14 residues. With V trimmed by 1 base and J by 11 bases, 9 bases remained unmatched. Germline V gives CDR1 MGHRA, CDR2 YSYEKL.

This clone was recorded only once. V usage is TRBV2 and J usage is TRBJ1-2; D uncertain. With 3 bases removed from V and 7 bases from J, the gap between germline ends came to 6 bases. Germline V gene data show CDR1 as SNHLY and CDR2 as FYNNEI. The CDR3 has 11 residues. CDR3 residues: CASSEQSGYTF. The CDR3 DNA reads as TGTGCCAGCAGTGAGCAGTCTGGCTACACCTTC.

The genes are TRBV5-1 and TRBJ2-1, with 8 positions matching TRBD2. Germline values: CDR1 SGHRS, CDR2 YFSETQ. V lost 0 bases, J lost 10 bases, and 9 bases stayed unmatched. This CDR3 is built from 15 residues. The CDR3 region is CASSLGNSGEPEQFF. DNA of the CDR3: TGCGCCAGCAGCTTGGGTAATAGCGGGGAACCCGAGCAGTTCTTC.

The genes are TRBV5-4 and TRBJ2-1; perhaps TRBD2 as D (6 bases). CDR3 length: 16 residues. Germline loops: CDR1 SGHNT, CDR2 YYREEE (reference sequence). V was clipped by 1 base and J by 0 bases, with 11 bases between them. The DNA for the CDR3 is TGTGCCAGCAGCTTGATGTCCGGGAGCTCCTACAATGAGCAGTTCTTC. This sequence encodes CASSLMSGSSYNEQFF.

The chain couples TRBV7-2 to TRBJ1-5, with TRBD1 as a possible D gene (6 bases). In germline, CDR1 is SGHTA, CDR2 FQGNSA. This CDR3 has 13 residues. The ends were cut back, 5 bases at V and 9 bases at J, with 14 bases in the middle. The CDR3 DNA reads as TGTGCCAGCAGCACGGACAGCAAAAGGCCCCAGCATTTT. Translation: CASSTDSKRPQHF. Together with reference TRBV7-2 and TRBJ1-5, the CDR3 gives the full variable domain: GAGVSQSPSNKVTEKGKDVELRCDPISGHTALYWYRQSLGQGLEFLIYFQGNSAPDKSGLPSDRFSAERTGGSVSTLTIQRTQQEDSAVYLCASSTDSKRPQHFGDGTRLSIL.

The J gene is TRBJ1-2, the V gene TRBV5-5; TRBD1 agrees at 8 bases. The CDR3 sequence is 14 residues long. V gave up 4 bases and J gave up 2 bases; unmatched junction bases: 4. Germline loops: CDR1 SGHKS, CDR2 YYEKEE (reference sequence). The CDR3, as DNA: TGTGCCAGCAGCGTAGGACAGGGAAACTATGGCTACACCTTC. This codes for CASSVGQGNYGYTF.

The V and J genes are TRBV5-1 and TRBJ2-1; the D is unclear. The V and J ends lost 2 bases and 7 bases respectively, with 10 bases between them. CDR1 is SGHRS, CDR2 YFSETQ, per germline. The CDR3 is 13 amino acids. DNA of the CDR3: TGCGCCAGCAGCTTCCTAGGCCGGAATGAGCAGTTCTTC. Translation gives CASSFLGRNEQFF.

The chain carries TRBV5-1 and TRBJ2-3, with TRBD2 matching over 11 bases. Germline trimming cut 5 bases from V and 5 bases from J; bases unmatched to any gene: 7. Germline V gene lookup returns CDR1 SGHRS and CDR2 YFSETQ. This CDR3 has 15 amino acids. CDR3 protein: CASSFGTSGEDTQYF. The CDR3 DNA reads as TGCGCCAGCAGTTTCGGGACTAGCGGAGAAGATACGCAGTATTTT.

This chain connects TRBV7-2 to TRBJ2-7; 7 nucleotides align to TRBD2. V dropped 5 bases and J dropped 3; count of bases not matched to a gene: 4. The length of the CDR3 is 13 residues. Germline loops: CDR1 SGHTA, CDR2 FQGNSA. The CDR3 DNA sequence: TGTGCCAGCAGCCTGTCGGGGGGCTACGAGCAGTACTTC. Translation: CASSLSGGYEQYF. Supplemented by reference TRBV7-2 and TRBJ2-7, the full variable domain reads GAGVSQSPSNKVTEKGKDVELRCDPISGHTALYWYRQSLGQGLEFLIYFQGNSAPDKSGLPSDRFSAERTGGSVSTLTIQRTQQEDSAVYLCASSLSGGYEQYFGPGTRLTVT.

The rearrangement joins TRBV5-1 to TRBJ1-6; 8 bases are shared with TRBD1. The CDR3 length is 15 residues. V gave up 4 bases and J gave up 7 bases; unmatched junction bases: 7. Germline CDR1 and CDR2: SGHRS and YFSETQ. CDR3 protein: CASSRITGGNSPLHF. The CDR3, as DNA: TGCGCCAGCAGCCGGATCACAGGGGGGAATTCACCCCTCCACTTT. Looking up the rest from reference TRBV5-1 and TRBJ1-6 gives the full variable domain: KAGVTQTPRYLIKTRGQQVTLSCSPISGHRSVSWYQQTPGQGLQFLFEYFSETQRNKGNFPGRFSGRQFSNSRSEMNVSTLELGDSALYLCASSRITGGNSPLHFGNGTRLTVT.

This chain links TRBV21-1 with TRBJ1-1; the table assigns TRBD1, which was not confirmed against the DNA. TRBV21-1 is shown as a pseudogene. The CDR3 length is 15 residues. CDR3 in amino acids: CASSINRGLNTEAFF. Here the CDR3 DNA reads TGTGCCAGCAGCATAAACAGGGGCCTGAACACTGAAGCTTTCTTT.

V is TRBV7-2 and J is TRBJ2-3, with 8 bases matching TRBD2. Looked up from germline, CDR1 is SGHTA and CDR2 is FQGNSA. Trimming cost V 8 bases and J 4 bases; bases outside gene matches: 11. The CDR3 loop spans 15 amino acids. The CDR3 DNA sequence: TGTGCCAGCGGCCCCTTAGCGGGGAGATCAGATACGCAGTATTTT. Residues: CASGPLAGRSDTQYF.

The V and J genes are TRBV11-2 and TRBJ2-1; possibly TRBD2 for D (7 bases). Trimming pared 2 bases from V and 4 bases from J, leaving 12 bases between. Germline V lookup: CDR1 SGHAT, CDR2 FQNNGV. This CDR3 contains 15 residues. DNA of the CDR3: TGTGCCAGCAGCTTAAGGGGGGGTCCTTACAATGAGCAGTTCTTC. Its protein is CASSLRGGPYNEQFF.